This entry lists 11 T cell receptor beta chains sequenced from one sample in a study of glioma-infiltrating T cells. TCR alpha and beta CDR3 regions were amplified from RNA using iRepertoire nested multiplex PCR. TCRdb independently ran MiXCR on the multiplex PCR reads; one entry per CDR3 protein. Found here are around 43,000 distinct CDR3 sequences, about 22% of them singletons; the top ten hold 5% to 7.5%. Sequencing used glioma tissue, nonneoplastic brain tissue, or PBMCs (not recorded which). The receptors were gathered from a human donor with low-grade glioma or glioblastoma, undergoing nonglioma brain surgery, or in good health (not recorded which).

The sample holds many counts of this clonotype. V usage is TRBV11-3 and J usage is TRBJ2-3; 8 bases are a match to TRBD2. Trimming removed 5 bases from V and 6 bases from J; junction bases left unmatched: 13. There are 16 residues in the CDR3. CDR1 SGHNT and CDR2 YENEEA come from the germline V gene. The CDR3 bases are TGTGCCAGCAGCCCAGCCTACGGGAGGGATTCGGATACGCAGTATTTT. This codes for CASSPAYGRDSDTQYF. Based on the CDR3 plus reference TRBV11-3 and TRBJ2-3, the full variable domain is EAGVVQSPRYKIIEKKQPVAFWCNPISGHNTLYWYLQNLGQGPELLIRYENEEAVDDSQLPKDRFSAERLKGVDSTLKIQPAELGDSAVYLCASSPAYGRDSDTQYFGPGTRLTVL.

This clonotype has ten or more counts. The rearrangement links TRBV25-1 to TRBJ1-4; D uncertain. The CDR3 length is 12 residues. The V end lost 11 bases, the J end lost 3 bases, and 10 bases lay between the germline ends. From germline, CDR1 is MGHDK and CDR2 SYGVNS. This CDR3 reads CAFQEANEKLFF. CDR3 bases: TGTGCCTTTCAGGAAGCTAATGAAAAACTGTTTTTT.

This sequence joins TRBV19 and TRBJ2-5; D may match TRBD1 or TRBD2 (5 bases each). The V gene's germline CDR1 is LNHDA and CDR2 SQIVND (reference sequence). The V end was cut by 3 bases, the J end by 7 bases, with 15 bases between. CDR3 length: 14 amino acids. The CDR3 bases are TGTGCCAGTAGTATTACCCCTCGGGGCGGGACCCAGTACTTC. It translates to CASSITPRGGTQYF.

V usage is TRBV29-1 and J usage is TRBJ2-5; D is possibly TRBD1 (6 bases). Germline lookup yields CDR1 SQVTM and CDR2 ANQGSEA. Trimming cost V 6 bases and J 2 bases, with 16 bases left between them. This CDR3 spans 14 amino acids. CDR3 sequence reads: CSVALLGQQETQYF. The CDR3 DNA reads as TGCAGCGTCGCCTTACTAGGACAGCAAGAGACCCAGTACTTC.

This clonotype showed up just a few times. The rearrangement joins TRBV9 to TRBJ2-5; 11 bases are shared with TRBD2. After removal of 3 bases from V and 4 bases from J, the junction contained 2 bases not matched to a gene. Germline-derived CDR1 and CDR2 are SGDLS and YYNGEE. The CDR3 sequence is 14 residues long. CDR3 sequence (DNA): TGTGCCAGCAGCGGAGGACTAGCGGGAGAGACCCAGTACTTC. Amino acids: CASSGGLAGETQYF.

This clonotype was recorded many times. The rearrangement links TRBV7-9 to TRBJ1-3, with TRBD1 matching 7 bases. This CDR3 spans 14 amino acids. Germline CDR1 is SEHNR and CDR2 is FQNEAQ (reference sequence). J was trimmed by 2 bases and V by 5 bases; bases with no gene match: 3. DNA of the CDR3: TGTGCCAGCAGCGAACAGGGGACTGGAAACACCATATATTTT. This translates into CASSEQGTGNTIYF.

For this clonotype: A much larger clonotype is one base distant, so this may be a read error. This chain links TRBV3-1 with TRBJ2-5; D tentatively reads TRBD1 or TRBD2 (5 bases each). The germline gives CDR1 LGHDT, CDR2 YNNKEL (reference sequence). CDR3 length: 16 residues. V dropped 3 bases and J dropped 4 bases, with 18 bases sitting between them. CDR3 residues: CASSHQSRGVRETQYF. The DNA for the CDR3 is TGTGCCAGCAGCCATCAGAGTCGAGGGGTCCGAGAGACCCAGTACTTC.

In the case of this clonotype: The junction differs from germline at one of its ends, possibly a read error. V gene TRBV7-2 combines with J gene TRBJ2-5; the D is unclear. This CDR3 spans 11 amino acids. Germline values: CDR1 SGHTA, CDR2 FQGNSA. CDR3 residues: CASSLGPLQCF. DNA of the CDR3: TGTGCCAGCAGCTTAGGGCCGCTCCAGTGCTTC. Together with reference TRBV7-2 and TRBJ2-5, the CDR3 gives the full variable domain: GAGVSQSPSNKVTEKGKDVELRCDPISGHTALYWYRQSLGQGLEFLIYFQGNSAPDKSGLPSDRFSAERTGGSVSTLTIQRTQQEDSAVYLCASSLGPLQCFGPGTRLLVL.

This clonotype was recorded a few times. This rearrangement joins TRBV4-1 to TRBJ2-5, with TRBD2 matching over 7 bases. Looked up from germline, CDR1 is MGHRA and CDR2 is YSYEKL. This CDR3 is 17 amino acids long. The J segment lost 1 base and the V segment lost 2 bases, leaving 10 bases of the junction unmatched. The CDR3 is CASSQRQPSGVQETQYF. CDR3 nucleotide sequence: TGCGCCAGCAGCCAAAGACAGCCGAGCGGGGTCCAAGAGACCCAGTACTTC.

This clonotype was seen at least ten times. This sequence joins TRBV27 and TRBJ1-6; 7 nucleotides match TRBD1. The CDR3 has 15 residues. V dropped 6 bases and J dropped 4; count of bases not matched to a gene: 6. The germline V gene encodes CDR1 MNHEY and CDR2 SMNVEV (reference sequence). The CDR3 sequence is CASRLTGPYNSPLHF. CDR3 DNA: TGTGCCAGCAGACTGACAGGGCCGTATAATTCACCCCTCCACTTT.

In this sample, this clonotype turned up many times. V gene TRBV2 combines with J gene TRBJ1-5, with D unresolved. The CDR3 covers 13 residues. The germline V gene has CDR1 SNHLY and CDR2 FYNNEI. V gave up 3 bases and J gave up 4 bases, with 7 bases separating them. The CDR3 region is CASSDTANQPQHF. The CDR3 DNA follows: TGTGCCAGCAGTGATACAGCTAATCAGCCCCAGCATTTT.